A selection of T cell receptor beta chains follows, all from one sample in a study of blood T cells in healthy people across ages. From the 5' RACE reads, TCRdb called clonotypes with MiXCR, one entry per CDR3 protein. The sample includes 550,000 to 800,000 distinct CDR3 sequences, more than 20% of them seen just once. Source material: blood. All receptors come from a man between 65 and 85 years old in good health. The CDR3 runs from the conserved cysteine through the conserved F or W. The D gene is left open where the match is weak. Some rows have no size entry. The others give once, few or many, or a class for an expanded clone.

abundance,v_gene,len,d_gene,j_gene,CDR3nt,CDR3aa
many,TRBV29-1,15,NA,TRBJ1-4,TGCAGCGTCCTGATCAGGGCGTCAACTAATGAAAAACTGTTTTTT,CSVLIRASTNEKLFF
few,TRBV6-6,15,NA,TRBJ1-6,TGTGCCAGCAGTTACTCGGGGGGTGTTAATTCACCCCTCCACTTT,CASSYSGGVNSPLHF
NA,TRBV11-2,13,NA,TRBJ2-3,TGTGCCAGCAGCCAGACGATGACAGATACGCAGTATTTT,CASSQTMTDTQYF
NA,TRBV21-1,18,NA,TRBJ2-1,TGTGCCAGCAGCAAAGCCCTCGTTCCCGGCGGGAGTGGATATGAGCAGTTCTTC,CASSKALVPGGSGYEQFF
many,TRBV28,12,NA,TRBJ2-4,TGTGCCAGCAGCCGGGACCTCATCATTCAGTACTTC,CASSRDLIIQYF
many,TRBV24-1,14,TRBD1,TRBJ2-1,TGTGCCACCAGTGATAGGACAGGCTACAATGAGCAGTTCTTC,CATSDRTGYNEQFF
few,TRBV12-3/TRBV12-4,13,NA,TRBJ2-5,TGTGCCAGCAGTTTATTGACTGCAGACACCCAGTACTTC,CASSLLTADTQYF
few,TRBV7-9,17,NA,TRBJ2-2,TGTGCCAGCAGCTTAGCGCTAGACGGATTGAACACCGGGGAGCTGTTTTTT,CASSLALDGLNTGELFF
few,TRBV5-1,20,NA,TRBJ2-1,TGCGCCAGCAGCTTGGAATCGTCGGCGATAGCGGTTAGCTCCTACAATGAGCAGTTCTTC,CASSLESSAIAVSSYNEQFF
few,TRBV2,12,NA,TRBJ2-5,TGTGCCAGCAGTGGCGGAGGAGAGACCCAGTACTTC,CASSGGGETQYF
NA,TRBV20-1,15,TRBD2,TRBJ2-1,TGCAGTGCTAGAGATGGGCGGGAGCCATACAATGAGCAGTTCTTC,CSARDGREPYNEQFF
NA,TRBV20-1,13,TRBD1,TRBJ2-5,TGCAGTGCTGGAGGACAGGGAGCAGAGACCCAGTACTTC,CSAGGQGAETQYF
NA,TRBV25-1,16,TRBD2,TRBJ2-1,TGTGCCAGCAGTGAAGATGGCGGGAGGAGACACAATGAGCAGTTCTTC,CASSEDGGRRHNEQFF
few,TRBV12-3/TRBV12-4,14,NA,TRBJ2-5,TGTGCCAGCAGTGCCGGGAGAACCGAAGAGACCCAGTACTTC,CASSAGRTEETQYF
NA,TRBV7-2,15,NA,TRBJ2-5,TGTGCCAGCAGCTTAGGAAGGGTAAAAAGGGAGACCCAGTACTTC,CASSLGRVKRETQYF
NA,TRBV18,13,NA,TRBJ2-7,TGTGCCAGCTCACCCCCGGCAGGATCCGAGCAGTACTTC,CASSPPAGSEQYF
few,TRBV18,16,NA,TRBJ2-7,TGTGCCAGCTCACCGACACTAAGGGGGGAGGGCTACGAGCAGTACTTC,CASSPTLRGEGYEQYF
once,TRBV7-3,17,TRBD2,TRBJ2-3,TGTGCCAGCAGCTCGGGACTAGCGGGGGGGCAGGCAGATACGCAGTATTTT,CASSSGLAGGQADTQYF
many,TRBV12-3/TRBV12-4,13,TRBD1,TRBJ1-1,TGTGCCAGCAGAAGAAGGGGGCGACCTGAAGCTTTCTTT,CASRRRGRPEAFF
NA,TRBV6-5,13,NA,TRBJ2-7,TGTGCCAGCAGTACCGCGGGGTCCTACGAGCAGTACTTC,CASSTAGSYEQYF
many,TRBV20-1,16,TRBD2,TRBJ2-1,TGCAGTGCTAGAGACCCCGGGACTAGCGGGAGTAATGAGCAGTTCTTC,CSARDPGTSGSNEQFF
NA,TRBV12-3/TRBV12-4,12,NA,TRBJ1-5,TGTGCCAGCAGTTTATCTTATCAGCCCCAGCATTTT,CASSLSYQPQHF
NA,TRBV24-1,14,NA,TRBJ2-2,TGTGCCACCAGTGCCCGGGACGTCACCGGGGAGCTGTTTTTT,CATSARDVTGELFF
many,TRBV2,12,NA,TRBJ2-7,TGTGCCAGCAGCCCGAGTGGGGACGAGCAGTACTTC,CASSPSGDEQYF
few,TRBV28,14,TRBD2,TRBJ2-5,TGTGCCAGCAGTTTGGAGCGGGGCCAAGAGACCCAGTACTTC,CASSLERGQETQYF
many,TRBV19,14,NA,TRBJ2-7,TGTGCCAGGAGCGGTCGGGGTGCGGAATACGAGCAGTACTTC,CARSGRGAEYEQYF
few,TRBV29-1,14,NA,TRBJ2-5,TGCAGCGTTGTAAGGCAGGACCTCACCGAGACCCAGTACTTC,CSVVRQDLTETQYF
NA,TRBV29-1,17,NA,TRBJ2-3,TGCAGCGTGGTCAGGGGGCCGACTAGCGGACACACAGATACGCAGTATTTT,CSVVRGPTSGHTDTQYF
NA,TRBV30,13,NA,TRBJ1-3,TGTGCCTGGAGTATCGGTTCTGGAAACACCATATATTTT,CAWSIGSGNTIYF
few,TRBV20-1,15,TRBD1,TRBJ2-5,TGCAGTGCTAGAGGGGTCGGGACAGGGGGGGAGACCCAGTACTTC,CSARGVGTGGETQYF
NA,TRBV12-3/TRBV12-4,14,TRBD1,TRBJ1-4,TGTGCCAGCAGGACCGGGACAGGGTTGGAAAAACTGTTTTTT,CASRTGTGLEKLFF
few,TRBV10-2,12,TRBD1,TRBJ1-2,TGCGCCAGCAAGGGACAGACGGGCGGCTACACCTTC,CASKGQTGGYTF
NA,TRBV28,16,NA,TRBJ1-6,TGTGCCAGCAGTTTAAGACAGGTTCGCCTTAATTCACCCCTCCACTTT,CASSLRQVRLNSPLHF
NA,TRBV4-1,17,TRBD2,TRBJ2-1,TGCGCCAGCAGCCAAGATCGGGAGGCAAGCTCCTACAATGAGCAGTTCTTC,CASSQDREASSYNEQFF
NA,TRBV2,12,NA,TRBJ2-2,TGTGCCAGCAGCCGGGACGCCGGGGAGCTGTTTTTT,CASSRDAGELFF
many,TRBV7-2,15,TRBD2,TRBJ2-1,TGTGCCAGCAGCTCGACTAGCGGGAGATACAATGAGCAGTTCTTC,CASSSTSGRYNEQFF
few,TRBV20-1,14,TRBD2,TRBJ2-1,TGCAGTGCTATCACTAGCGGGATCTACAATGAGCAGTTCTTC,CSAITSGIYNEQFF
NA,TRBV20-1,14,NA,TRBJ1-1,TGCAGTGCTAGATCGGGACGGCGGAACACTGAAGCTTTCTTT,CSARSGRRNTEAFF
NA,TRBV19,14,TRBD2,TRBJ2-5,TGTGCCAGTAGTCCCCGCGGGGGGAGCGAGACCCAGTACTTC,CASSPRGGSETQYF
NA,TRBV7-2,15,TRBD2,TRBJ2-5,TGTGCCAGCAGCCCACAAAGCGGGACGGGAGAGACCCAGTACTTC,CASSPQSGTGETQYF
few,TRBV4-2,14,NA,TRBJ2-3,TGTGCCAGCAGCCCCGAAGGTCGGGCAGATACGCAGTATTTT,CASSPEGRADTQYF
NA,TRBV7-9,15,TRBD1,TRBJ1-1,TGTGCCAGCAGCGTAACAGGGGCCAAGAACACTGAAGCTTTCTTT,CASSVTGAKNTEAFF
NA,TRBV28,14,TRBD1,TRBJ1-6,TGTGCCAGCACCCCAGGGGGCTCGTATTCACCCCTCCACTTT,CASTPGGSYSPLHF
few,TRBV20-1,15,NA,TRBJ2-5,TGCAGTGCTAGAGATCTTAGACGAGGACAAGAGACCCAGTACTTC,CSARDLRRGQETQYF
few,TRBV3-1,16,TRBD2,TRBJ2-5,TGTGCCAGCAGCCAAGCAGGGAGGGCCGTGCAAGAGACCCAGTACTTC,CASSQAGRAVQETQYF
few,TRBV27,18,TRBD1,TRBJ2-5,TGTGCCAGCAGTTTATCGGAGAAAGACAGGGCCCGACAAGAGACCCAGTACTTC,CASSLSEKDRARQETQYF